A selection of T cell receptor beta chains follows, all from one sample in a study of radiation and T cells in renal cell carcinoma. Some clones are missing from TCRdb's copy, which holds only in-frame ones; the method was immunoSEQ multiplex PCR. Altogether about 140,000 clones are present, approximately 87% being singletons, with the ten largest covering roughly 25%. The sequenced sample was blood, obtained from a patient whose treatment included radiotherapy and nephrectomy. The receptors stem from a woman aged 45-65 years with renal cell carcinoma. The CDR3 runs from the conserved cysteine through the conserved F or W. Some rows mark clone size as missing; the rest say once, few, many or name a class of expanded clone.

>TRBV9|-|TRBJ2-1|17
CASSVYGDRSSYNEQFF
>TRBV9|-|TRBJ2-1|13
CASSVGTSNEQFF
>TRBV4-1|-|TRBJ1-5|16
CASSQTTPAGYQPQHF
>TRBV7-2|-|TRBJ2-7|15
CASRGLAGSSYEQYF
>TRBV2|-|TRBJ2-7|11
CASSPDYEQYF
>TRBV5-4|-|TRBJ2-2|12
CASSLDTGELFF
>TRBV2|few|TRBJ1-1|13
CATHRQVNTEAFF
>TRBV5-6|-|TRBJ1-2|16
CASSSRDRGLNYGYTF
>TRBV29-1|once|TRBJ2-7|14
CSVEGLRGPYEQYF
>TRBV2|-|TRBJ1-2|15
CASSETREGARGYTF
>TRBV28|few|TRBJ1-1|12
CASKRGNTEAFF
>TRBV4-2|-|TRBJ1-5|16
CASSQGGRASNQPQHF
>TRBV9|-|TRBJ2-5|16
CASSVGASAYQETQYF
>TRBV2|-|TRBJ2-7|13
CASSEAPRGEQYF
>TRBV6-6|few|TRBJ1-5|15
CASSPGTGYNQPQHF
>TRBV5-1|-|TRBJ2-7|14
CASSLGTGTYEQYF
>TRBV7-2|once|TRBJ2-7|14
CASNPTGGPYEQYF
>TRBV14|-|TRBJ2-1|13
CASSQDWRAEQFF
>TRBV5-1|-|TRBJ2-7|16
CASSLGWSRNAYEQYF